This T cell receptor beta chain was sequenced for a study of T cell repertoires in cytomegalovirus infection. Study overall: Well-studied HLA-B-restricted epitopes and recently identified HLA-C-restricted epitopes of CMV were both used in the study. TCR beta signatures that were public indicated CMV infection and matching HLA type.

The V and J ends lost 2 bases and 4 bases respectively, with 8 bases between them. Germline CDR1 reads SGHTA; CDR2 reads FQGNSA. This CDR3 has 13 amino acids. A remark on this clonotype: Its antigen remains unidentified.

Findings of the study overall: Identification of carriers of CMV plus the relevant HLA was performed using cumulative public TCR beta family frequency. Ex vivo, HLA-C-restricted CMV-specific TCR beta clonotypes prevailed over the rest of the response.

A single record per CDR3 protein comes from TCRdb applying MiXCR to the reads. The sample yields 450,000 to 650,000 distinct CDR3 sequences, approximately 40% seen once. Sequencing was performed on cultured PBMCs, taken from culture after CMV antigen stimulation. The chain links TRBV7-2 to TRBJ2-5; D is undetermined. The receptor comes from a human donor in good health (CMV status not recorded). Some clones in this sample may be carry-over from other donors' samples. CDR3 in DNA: TGTGCCAGCAGCTTAATGGGCCCAGAGACCCAGTACTTC. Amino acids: CASSLMGPETQYF.